This entry describes one TCR beta chain. The antigen is undetermined. These data are taken from a study of cytomegalovirus exposure and HLA in healthy donors. At the level of the study: Researchers previously reported finding about 110 million unique TCR beta sequences from about 179 million T cells. Whole-study findings and limits: Specific recognition of CMV antigens was confirmed in vitro for a few chains (all CMV-associated). Altogether, 150 to 200 TCR beta chains were recorded as cytomegalovirus-associated.

Germline assignment: CDR1 GTSNPN and CDR2 SVGIG (reference sequence). The ends were cut back, 1 base at V and 3 bases at J, with 18 bases in the middle. This CDR3 contains 16 residues. The study ran its PCR with 60 Vbeta and 13 Jbeta primers. Sequenced by immunoSEQ multiplex PCR; TCRdb stores in-frame clones only, minus some. The sample has around 170,000 clones; around three quarters are singletons. Sequenced input: PBMCs. This chain joins TRBV30 and TRBJ1-1; D is unclear. The sequence derives from a man in his forties in good health and CMV-seronegative. The CDR3 nucleotides are TGTGCCTGGAGTGGCCCAGGAGGGATAGAGGACACTGAAGCTTTCTTT. Its translation: CAWSGPGGIEDTEAFF.